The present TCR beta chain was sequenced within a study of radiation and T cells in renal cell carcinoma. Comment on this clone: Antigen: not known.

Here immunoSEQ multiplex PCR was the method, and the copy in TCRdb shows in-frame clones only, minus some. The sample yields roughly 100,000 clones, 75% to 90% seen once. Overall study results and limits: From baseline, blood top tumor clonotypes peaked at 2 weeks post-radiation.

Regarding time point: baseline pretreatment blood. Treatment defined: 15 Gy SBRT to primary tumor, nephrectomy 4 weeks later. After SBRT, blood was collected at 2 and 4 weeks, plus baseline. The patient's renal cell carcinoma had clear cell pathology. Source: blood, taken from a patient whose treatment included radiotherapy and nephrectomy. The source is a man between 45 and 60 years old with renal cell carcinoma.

The CDR3 nucleotides read TGTGCCAGCAGCGTTAGTGGGAATGAGCAGTTCTTC. Protein: CASSVSGNEQFF. The rearrangement joins TRBV9 to TRBJ2-1; no clear D gene. Trimming removed 2 bases from V and 7 bases from J, with 7 bases in between. The CDR3 loop spans 12 amino acids. CDR1 and CDR2 (germline): SGDLS, YYNGEE.